These 7 T cell receptor beta chains share one sample of origin, sequenced in a study of graft-versus-host responses after intestinal transplantation (dated by TCRdb to the early 2020s). Library preparation employed the immunoSEQ multiplex PCR assay. The clones in this table, taken by TCRdb from immuneACCESS, are in-frame only. Not every clone is retained; where verified, under half of the shortfall comes from an unresolved V gene, and the cause of the rest is unknown. Within this sample are about 120,000 clones, with 93% of them counted one time only. Roughly 0.5% of the sample rests with the top ten. The time point label here, explained by the study, means: cells obtained before transplantation from donor or recipient. Their recognized antigens are unknown. The sample in question was unstimulated CD8+ T cells sorted from spleen or lymph node cells, obtained before intestinal transplant. All receptors derive from a human donor who received an intestinal transplant.

The rearrangement uses TRBV27 and TRBJ2-1, with D possibly TRBD2 on 6 matching bases. The V and J ends lost 1 base and 5 bases respectively, with 18 bases between them. The CDR3 is made up of 17 amino acids. Looked up from germline, CDR1 is MNHEY and CDR2 is SMNVEV (reference sequence). The CDR3 region has the DNA TGTGCCAGCAGTTTATACCCCTCCTCGGGAGTTGACAATGAGCAGTTCTTC. Amino acids: CASSLYPSSGVDNEQFF.

This chain uses TRBV9 with TRBJ2-3; TRBD2 aligns across 10 bases. The CDR3 is made up of 14 amino acids. Germline lookup yields CDR1 SGDLS and CDR2 YYNGEE. With V trimmed by 2 bases and J by 5 bases, 2 bases remained unmatched. CDR3 in amino acids: CASSVLAGVDTQYF. CDR3 bases: TGTGCCAGCAGCGTGCTAGCGGGAGTAGATACGCAGTATTTT.

Details on this clone: This CDR3 is also generated by other DNA sequences in the sample. The genes are TRBV29-1 and TRBJ2-7, with D possibly TRBD1 on 5 matching bases. V lost 7 bases and J 2 bases, leaving 21 bases between the germline ends. Germline V gives CDR1 SQVTM, CDR2 ANQGSEA. The length of the CDR3 is 15 residues. The CDR3 region is CSALTSTGLAYEQYF. The DNA of the CDR3 is TGCAGCGCCTTAACATCAACAGGTCTGGCCTACGAGCAGTACTTC.

This chain links TRBV28 with TRBJ2-5; D perhaps matches TRBD2 (6 bases). Judging by the DNA end, TRBJ2-7 fits better; the J call may be wrong. The CDR3 consists of 14 residues. Germline V gene sequence: CDR1 MDHEN, CDR2 SYDVKM. The CDR3 loop is CASRGGIGPYEQYF. The CDR3 DNA follows: TGTGCCAGCAGGGGGGGAATCGGGCCCTACGAGCAGTACTTC.

For the CDR3, the DNA is TGTGCCAGCAGCGGTAGCGGGGCGACCTACGAGCAGTACTTC. Translated, it gives CASSGSGATYEQYF. The chain has TRBV9 and TRBJ2-7; 8 nucleotides agree with TRBD2. The CDR3 totals 14 residues. V shed 3 bases and J 2 bases; nucleotides not matched to a gene: 4. Germline V gene lookup returns CDR1 SGDLS and CDR2 YYNGEE.

The V call is TRBV19, the J call TRBJ2-5; D tentatively reads TRBD1 or TRBD2 (5 bases each). The DNA matches TRBJ2-7 better at its end, which makes the J call doubtful. Germline lookup yields CDR1 LNHDA and CDR2 SQIVND (reference sequence). The CDR3 loop spans 14 amino acids. The CDR3 spells CASSMGTSSYEQYF. The CDR3 bases are TGTGCCAGTAGTATGGGGACCAGCTCCTACGAGCAGTACTTC.

This clone was seen only once. This chain links TRBV13 with TRBJ2-1, with TRBD1 matching 7 bases. The CDR3 length is 15 residues. V was pared by 6 bases and J by 5 bases, with 10 bases of the junction left unmatched. CDR1 and CDR2 (germline): PRHDT, FYEKMQ (reference sequence). CDR3 sequence (DNA): TGTGCCAGCAGTTACAGTGGACAGGAAAACAATGAGCAGTTCTTC. Residues: CASSYSGQENNEQFF.